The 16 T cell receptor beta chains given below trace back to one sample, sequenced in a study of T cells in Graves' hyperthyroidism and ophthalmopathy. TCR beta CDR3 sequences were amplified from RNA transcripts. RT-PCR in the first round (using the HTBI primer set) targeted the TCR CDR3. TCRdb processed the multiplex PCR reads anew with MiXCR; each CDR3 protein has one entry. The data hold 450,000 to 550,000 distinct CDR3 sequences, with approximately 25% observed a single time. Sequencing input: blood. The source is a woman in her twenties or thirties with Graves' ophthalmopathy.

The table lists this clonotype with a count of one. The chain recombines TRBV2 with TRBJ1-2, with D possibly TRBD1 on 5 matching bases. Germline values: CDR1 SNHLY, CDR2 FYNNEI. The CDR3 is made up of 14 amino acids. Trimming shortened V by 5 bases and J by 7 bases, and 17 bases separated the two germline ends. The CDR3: CASSTGQVAVGYTF. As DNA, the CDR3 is TGTGCCAGCAGTACTGGACAAGTAGCTGTTGGCTACACCTTC.

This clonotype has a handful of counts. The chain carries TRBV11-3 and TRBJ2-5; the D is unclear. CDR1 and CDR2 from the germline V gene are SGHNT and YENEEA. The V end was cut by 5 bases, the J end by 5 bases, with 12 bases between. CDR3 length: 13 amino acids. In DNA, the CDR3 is TGTGCCAGCAGCGTGACCCAGGCGGAGACCCAGTACTTC. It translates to CASSVTQAETQYF. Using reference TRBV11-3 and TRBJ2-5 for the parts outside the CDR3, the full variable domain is EAGVVQSPRYKIIEKKQPVAFWCNPISGHNTLYWYLQNLGQGPELLIRYENEEAVDDSQLPKDRFSAERLKGVDSTLKIQPAELGDSAVYLCASSVTQAETQYFGPGTRLLVL.

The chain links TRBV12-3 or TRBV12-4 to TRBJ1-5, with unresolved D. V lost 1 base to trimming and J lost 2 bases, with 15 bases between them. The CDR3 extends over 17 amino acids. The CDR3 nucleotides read TGTGCCAGCAGTTTAGAATTTAGGCAGGAGGGCAATCAGCCCCAGCATTTT. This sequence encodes CASSLEFRQEGNQPQHF.

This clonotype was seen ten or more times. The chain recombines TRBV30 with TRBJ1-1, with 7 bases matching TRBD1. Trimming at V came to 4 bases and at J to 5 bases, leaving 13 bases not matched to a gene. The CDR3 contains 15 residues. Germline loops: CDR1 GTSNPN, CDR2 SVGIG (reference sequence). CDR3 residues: CAWKFLGGSVTEAFF. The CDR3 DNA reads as TGTGCCTGGAAATTCCTAGGGGGCTCGGTAACTGAAGCTTTCTTT.

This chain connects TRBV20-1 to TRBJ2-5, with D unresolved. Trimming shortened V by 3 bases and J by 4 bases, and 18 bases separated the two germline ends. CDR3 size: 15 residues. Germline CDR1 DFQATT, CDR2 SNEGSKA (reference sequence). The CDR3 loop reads CSASSRWASRETQYF. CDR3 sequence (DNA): TGCAGTGCTAGTTCTCGGTGGGCTAGTCGAGAGACCCAGTACTTC.

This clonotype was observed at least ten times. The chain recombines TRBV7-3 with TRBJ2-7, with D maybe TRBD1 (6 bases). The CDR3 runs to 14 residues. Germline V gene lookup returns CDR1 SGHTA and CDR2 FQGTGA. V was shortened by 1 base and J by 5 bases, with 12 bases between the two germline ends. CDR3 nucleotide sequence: TGTGCCAGCAGCTTAATGGCAGGGGAGCACGAGCAGTACTTC. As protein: CASSLMAGEHEQYF.

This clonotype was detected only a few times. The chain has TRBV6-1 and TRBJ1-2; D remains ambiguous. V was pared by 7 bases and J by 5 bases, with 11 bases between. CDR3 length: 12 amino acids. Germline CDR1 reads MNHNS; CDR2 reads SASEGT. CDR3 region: CASKGPAYGYTF. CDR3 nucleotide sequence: TGTGCCAGCAAAGGGCCTGCTTATGGCTACACCTTC.

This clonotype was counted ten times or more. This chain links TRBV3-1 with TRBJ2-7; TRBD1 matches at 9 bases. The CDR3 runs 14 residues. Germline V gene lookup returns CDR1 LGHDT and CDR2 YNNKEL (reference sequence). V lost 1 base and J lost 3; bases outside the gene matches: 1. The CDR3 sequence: CASSQGTGDYEQYF. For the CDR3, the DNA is TGTGCCAGCAGCCAAGGGACAGGGGACTACGAGCAGTACTTC.

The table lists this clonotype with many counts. CDR3 bases: TGTGCCTGGAGTCGCAATTCACCCCTCCACTTT. Translation: CAWSRNSPLHF. The chain couples TRBV30 to TRBJ1-6; D uncertain. Between the trimmed V and J ends, which lost 2 bases and 7 bases, there was a span of 3 bases. The germline V gene encodes CDR1 GTSNPN and CDR2 SVGIG (reference sequence). This CDR3 comprises 11 residues.

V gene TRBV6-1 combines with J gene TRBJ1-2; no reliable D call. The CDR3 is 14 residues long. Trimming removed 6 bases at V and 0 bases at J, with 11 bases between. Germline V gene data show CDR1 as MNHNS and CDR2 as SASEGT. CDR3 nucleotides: TGTGCCAGCAGAGAGAGTAACCCTAACTATGGCTACACCTTC. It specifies CASRESNPNYGYTF.

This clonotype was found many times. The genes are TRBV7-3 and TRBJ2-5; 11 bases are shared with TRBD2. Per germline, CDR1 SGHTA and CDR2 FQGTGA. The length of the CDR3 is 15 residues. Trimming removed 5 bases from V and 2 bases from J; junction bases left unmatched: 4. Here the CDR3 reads CASSMTSGAQETQYF. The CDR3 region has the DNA TGTGCCAGCAGCATGACTAGCGGGGCGCAAGAGACCCAGTACTTC.

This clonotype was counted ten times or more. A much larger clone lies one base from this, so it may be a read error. As DNA, the CDR3 is TGTGCCAGCAGCTTAGCGGTGGTTCTGAACTATGGCTGCACCTTC. This gives the protein CASSLAVVLNYGCTF. The chain joins TRBV11-1 to TRBJ1-2; no firm D call. The CDR3 is 15 residues long. Germline loops: CDR1 SGHAT, CDR2 FQDESV (reference sequence).

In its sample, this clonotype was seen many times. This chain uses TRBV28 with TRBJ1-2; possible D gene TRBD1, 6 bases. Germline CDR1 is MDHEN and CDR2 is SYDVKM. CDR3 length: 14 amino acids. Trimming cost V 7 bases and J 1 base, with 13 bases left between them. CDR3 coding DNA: TGTGCCAGCACCTCTACAGGGATTAACTATGGCTACACCTTC. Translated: CASTSTGINYGYTF.

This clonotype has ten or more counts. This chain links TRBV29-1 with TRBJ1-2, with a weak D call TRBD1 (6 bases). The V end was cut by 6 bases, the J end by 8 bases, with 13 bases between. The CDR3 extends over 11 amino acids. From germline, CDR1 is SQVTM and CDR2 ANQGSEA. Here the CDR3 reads CSVPYREGYTF. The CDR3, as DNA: TGCAGCGTCCCGTACAGGGAGGGCTACACCTTC.

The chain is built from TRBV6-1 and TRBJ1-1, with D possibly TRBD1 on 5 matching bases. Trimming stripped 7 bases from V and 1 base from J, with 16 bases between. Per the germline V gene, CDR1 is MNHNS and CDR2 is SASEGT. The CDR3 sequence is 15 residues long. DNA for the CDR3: TGTGCCAGCAAGACTAGTTGGGGGTCGAACACTGAAGCTTTCTTT. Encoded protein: CASKTSWGSNTEAFF.

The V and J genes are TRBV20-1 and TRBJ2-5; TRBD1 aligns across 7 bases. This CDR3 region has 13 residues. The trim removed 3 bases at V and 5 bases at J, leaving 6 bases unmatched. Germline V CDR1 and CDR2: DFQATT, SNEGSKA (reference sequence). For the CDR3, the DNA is TGCAGTGCTAGCGACAGGGTCGGGGAGACCCAGTACTTC. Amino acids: CSASDRVGETQYF.